This passage covers 14 T cell receptor beta chains from one sample sequenced in a study of low-dose radiotherapy and immunotherapy resistance in tumors. The authors ran about 21 PCR cycles to amplify TCRs with a constant-region primer and V-primer adapter. TCRdb re-called the reads through MiXCR, storing one row per CDR3 protein. The sample includes approximately 52,000 distinct CDR3 sequences, around a third seen only once; the top ten take roughly 8.2%. Time point noted: after trial treatment. Treatment specified: LDRT plus nivolumab, ipilimumab, low-dose cyclophosphamide and aspirin (RACIN trial). Sequencing was performed on PBMCs, taken after low-dose radiotherapy plus immunotherapy. These receptors came from a male donor with rectosigmoid adenocarcinoma.

This clonotype was detected ten times or more. This chain connects TRBV20-1 to TRBJ2-7, with D possibly called TRBD1 or TRBD2 (6 bases each). V lost 3 bases and J lost 4, with 13 bases in between. Germline V gene lookup returns CDR1 DFQATT and CDR2 SNEGSKA (reference sequence). The CDR3 has 13 amino acids. The CDR3 is CSARKGGGYEQYF. CDR3 nucleotides: TGCAGTGCTAGGAAGGGGGGCGGATACGAGCAGTACTTC.

This clonotype was counted at least ten times. The chain joins TRBV7-2 to TRBJ2-7; no reliable D call. The CDR3 spans 12 residues. Trimming shortened V by 4 bases and J by 0 bases, and 4 bases separated the two germline ends. Germline CDR1 is SGHTA and CDR2 is FQGNSA. As DNA, the CDR3 is TGTGCCAGCAGCTATAGCTCCTACGAGCAGTACTTC. Translated, it gives CASSYSSYEQYF.

This clonotype was seen ten or more times. The chain couples TRBV28 to TRBJ1-5, with D possibly matching TRBD1 (5 bases). Germline V gives CDR1 MDHEN, CDR2 SYDVKM. The ends were cut back, 8 bases at V and 0 bases at J, with 14 bases in the middle. This CDR3 region has 15 residues. The CDR3 spells CASRAGRGSNQPQHF. The CDR3 region has the DNA TGTGCCAGCCGCGCGGGGAGGGGTAGCAATCAGCCCCAGCATTTT.

This clonotype was counted ten times or more. The J gene is TRBJ2-1, the V gene TRBV28; TRBD2 agrees at 7 bases. This CDR3 contains 15 residues. In germline, CDR1 is MDHEN, CDR2 SYDVKM. V gave up 1 base and J gave up 8 bases; unmatched junction bases: 8. CDR3 in amino acids: CASSLYGAGVDEQFF. The CDR3 DNA reads as TGTGCCAGCAGTTTATACGGCGCGGGGGTGGATGAGCAGTTCTTC. Supplemented by reference TRBV28 and TRBJ2-1, the full variable domain reads DVKVTQSSRYLVKRTGEKVFLECVQDMDHENMFWYRQDPGLGLRLIYFSYDVKMKEKGDIPEGYSVSREKKERFSLILESASTNQTSMYLCASSLYGAGVDEQFFGPGTRLTVL.

This clonotype was picked up many times. The genes are TRBV19 and TRBJ2-7; D assignment may be TRBD1 or TRBD2 (5 bases each). V lost 2 bases and J 3 bases, leaving 17 bases between the germline ends. Germline CDR1 and CDR2: LNHDA and SQIVND (reference sequence). This CDR3 has 16 amino acids. The CDR3 protein is CASSINRGNVLYEQYF. The CDR3 nucleotides are TGTGCCAGTAGTATAAATCGGGGCAACGTCCTCTACGAGCAGTACTTC. The full variable domain, in which reference TRBV19 and TRBJ2-7 provide the parts outside the CDR3, is DGGITQSPKYLFRKEGQNVTLSCEQNLNHDAMYWYRQDPGQGLRLIYYSQIVNDFQKGDIAEGYSVSREKKESFPLTVTSAQKNPTAFYLCASSINRGNVLYEQYFGPGTRLTVT.

The V gene is TRBV6-5, the J gene TRBJ2-1, with 14 bases identical to TRBD2. The germline gives CDR1 MNHEY, CDR2 SVGAGI. The CDR3 loop spans 17 amino acids. J gave up 5 bases and V 4 bases, and 7 bases lay outside the gene matches. As DNA, the CDR3 is TGTGCCAGCAGTTTTGGGCCGGGACTAGCGGGAGACAATGAGCAGTTCTTC. Its protein is CASSFGPGLAGDNEQFF.

Many counts were recorded for this clonotype. The chain couples TRBV24-1 to TRBJ2-4, with 8 bases matching TRBD1. Trimming took 4 bases from V and 6 from J; bases not matched to a gene: 4. The CDR3 has 14 amino acids. CDR1 and CDR2 (germline): KGHDR, SFDVKD. The CDR3 loop reads CATSEGQGTNIQYF. The CDR3 bases are TGTGCCACCAGTGAAGGACAGGGAACAAACATTCAGTACTTC.

The rearrangement joins TRBV6-2 or TRBV6-3 to TRBJ2-1; no firm D call. The V end was cut by 5 bases, the J end by 0 bases, with 11 bases between. This CDR3 spans 15 amino acids. Germline lookup yields CDR1 MNHEY and CDR2 SVGEGT. The CDR3 sequence is CASSESPSSYNEQFF. CDR3 bases: TGTGCCAGCAGTGAAAGCCCGAGCTCCTACAATGAGCAGTTCTTC.

This clonotype was seen ten or more times. V usage is TRBV4-3 and J usage is TRBJ2-3, with 8 bases identical to TRBD2. The CDR3 is 16 amino acids. The J segment lost 0 bases and the V segment lost 5 bases, leaving 7 bases of the junction unmatched. Germline V gene lookup returns CDR1 LGHNA and CDR2 YSLEER. CDR3 nucleotide sequence: TGCGCCAGCAGCTTGGAGGCGGGAGGTAGCACAGATACGCAGTATTTT. This encodes CASSLEAGGSTDTQYF.

CDR3 protein: CASSPAGVRAYEQYF. The CDR3 DNA is TGTGCCAGCAGCCCCGCGGGGGTTAGAGCCTACGAGCAGTACTTC. The chain recombines TRBV4-2 with TRBJ2-7; 7 nucleotides agree with TRBD2. Germline CDR1 reads LGHNA; CDR2 reads YNFKEQ. The V gene end was trimmed by 4 bases and the J gene end by 2 bases; junction bases not matched to a gene: 8. The CDR3 loop spans 15 amino acids.

This clonotype was seen more than once but under ten times. V and J are TRBV10-3 and TRBJ1-1; D is unresolved. The CDR3 extends over 15 amino acids. V lost 3 bases to trimming and J lost 2 bases, with 13 bases between them. Looked up from germline, CDR1 is ENHRY and CDR2 is SYGVKD. CDR3 sequence reads: CAISDAGRENTEAFF. DNA of the CDR3: TGTGCCATCAGTGATGCGGGAAGGGAAAACACTGAAGCTTTCTTT.

Concerning this clonotype: The likely explanation is a read error, given a far larger clone one base away. This chain connects TRBV12-3 or TRBV12-4 to TRBJ2-7; TRBD2 agrees at 7 bases. The CDR3 runs to 16 residues. CDR3: CASSALAEMEVYERYF. The CDR3 bases are TGTGCCAGCAGTGCCCTAGCGGAGATGGAGGTCTACGAGCGGTACTTC.

This clonotype was seen ten or more times. This chain uses TRBV4-2 with TRBJ2-1; D perhaps matches TRBD2 (6 bases). The CDR3 spans 16 residues. Trimming stripped 1 base from V and 1 base from J, with 11 bases between. Per the germline V gene, CDR1 is LGHNA and CDR2 is YNFKEQ. The CDR3 spells CASSQGEGTSYNEQFF. In DNA form, the CDR3 reads TGTGCCAGCAGCCAAGGAGAAGGGACTTCCTACAATGAGCAGTTCTTC.

This clonotype was counted at least ten times. J is TRBJ2-3 and V is TRBV7-2; TRBD2 agrees at 9 bases. The CDR3 is 18 residues long. Germline loops: CDR1 SGHTA, CDR2 FQGNSA. The J segment lost 2 bases and the V segment lost 2 bases, leaving 11 bases of the junction unmatched. The CDR3 region is CASSLRGLAGPYTDTQYF. The CDR3 coding sequence is TGTGCCAGCAGCTTAAGAGGGCTAGCGGGGCCCTACACAGATACGCAGTATTTT.